Sequencing of this T cell receptor (beta chain) was carried out in a study of identical twins. Trimming removed 2 bases from V and 0 bases from J, with 10 bases in between. The CDR3 has 15 residues. Germline-derived CDR1 and CDR2 are SGHDN and FVKESK. Comment on this clonotype: The antigen is not known.

MiXCR, applied by TCRdb to the 5' RACE reads, yields one record per CDR3 protein. Of approximately 500,000 distinct CDR3 sequences in the sample, nearly 15% were seen once. Study observations and caveats: Weaker excess twin sharing was seen among beta out-of-frame sequences.

This sample was shared with a second study, whose subject was yellow fever vaccine responses in identical twins.

The chain recombines TRBV14 with TRBJ1-1, with D hard to call. Sequencing was done on a sample of CD4+ T cells sorted from blood. This sequence originates from a woman younger than 30 in good health. CDR3: CASSQQPILNTEAFF. CDR3 DNA: TGTGCCAGCAGCCAACAGCCGATATTGAACACTGAAGCTTTCTTT.